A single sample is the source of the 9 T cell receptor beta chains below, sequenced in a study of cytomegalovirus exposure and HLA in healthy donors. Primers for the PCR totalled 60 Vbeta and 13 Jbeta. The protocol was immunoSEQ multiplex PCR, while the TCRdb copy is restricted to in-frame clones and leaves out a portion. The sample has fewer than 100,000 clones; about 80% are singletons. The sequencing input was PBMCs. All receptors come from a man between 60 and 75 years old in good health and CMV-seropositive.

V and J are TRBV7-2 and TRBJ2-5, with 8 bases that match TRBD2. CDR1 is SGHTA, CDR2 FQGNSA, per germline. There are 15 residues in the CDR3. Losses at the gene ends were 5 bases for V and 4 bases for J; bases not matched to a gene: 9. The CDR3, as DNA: TGTGCCAGCAGCCGAATTTGGACTAGCTCAGAGACCCAGTACTTC. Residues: CASSRIWTSSETQYF.

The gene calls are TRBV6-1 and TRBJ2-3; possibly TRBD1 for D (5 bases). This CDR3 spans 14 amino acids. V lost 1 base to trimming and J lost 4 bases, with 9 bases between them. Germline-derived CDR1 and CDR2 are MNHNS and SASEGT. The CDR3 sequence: CASSEVGRADTQYF. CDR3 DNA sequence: TGTGCCAGCAGTGAAGTGGGCAGGGCAGATACGCAGTATTTT.

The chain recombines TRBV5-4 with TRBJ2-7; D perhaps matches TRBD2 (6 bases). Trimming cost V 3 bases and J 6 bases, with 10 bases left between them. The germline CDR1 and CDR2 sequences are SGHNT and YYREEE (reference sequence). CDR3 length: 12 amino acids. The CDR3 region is CASSWPGAEQYF. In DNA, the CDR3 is TGTGCCAGCAGCTGGCCGGGAGCCGAGCAGTACTTC. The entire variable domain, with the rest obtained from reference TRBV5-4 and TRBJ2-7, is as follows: ETGVTQSPTHLIKTRGQQVTLRCSSQSGHNTVSWYQQALGQGPQFIFQYYREEENGRGNFPPRFSGLQFPNYSSELNVNALELDDSALYLCASSWPGAEQYFGPGTRLTVT.

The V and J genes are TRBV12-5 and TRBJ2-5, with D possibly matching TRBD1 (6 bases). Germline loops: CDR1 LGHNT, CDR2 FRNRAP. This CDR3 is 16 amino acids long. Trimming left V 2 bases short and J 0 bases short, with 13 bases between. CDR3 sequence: CASGLFGRGYQETQYF. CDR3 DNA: TGTGCTAGTGGTTTGTTTGGCAGGGGTTACCAAGAGACCCAGTACTTC.

Written as DNA, the CDR3 is TGTGCCAGCAGTTCAACTCCCCCCTCGACTAGCTCAGGGCAGTACTTC. Residues: CASSSTPPSTSSGQYF. The chain couples TRBV6-5 to TRBJ2-7; the match to TRBD2 covers 7 bases. Per the germline V gene, CDR1 is MNHEY and CDR2 is SVGAGI. With V trimmed by 4 bases and J by 9 bases, 18 bases remained unmatched. The CDR3 loop spans 16 amino acids.

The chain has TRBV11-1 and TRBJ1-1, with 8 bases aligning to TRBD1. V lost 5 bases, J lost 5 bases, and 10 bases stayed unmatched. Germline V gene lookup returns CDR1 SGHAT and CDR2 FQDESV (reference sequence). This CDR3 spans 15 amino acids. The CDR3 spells CASSRPRGRGTEAFF. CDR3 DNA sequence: TGTGCCAGCAGCCGCCCCAGGGGGCGGGGGACTGAAGCTTTCTTT.

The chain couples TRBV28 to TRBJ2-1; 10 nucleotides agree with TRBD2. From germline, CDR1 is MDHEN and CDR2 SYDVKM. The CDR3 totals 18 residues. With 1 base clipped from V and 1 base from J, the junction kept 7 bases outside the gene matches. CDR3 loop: CASSLFLAGESSYNEQFF. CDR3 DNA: TGTGCCAGCAGTTTATTCCTAGCGGGGGAGAGTTCCTACAATGAGCAGTTCTTC.

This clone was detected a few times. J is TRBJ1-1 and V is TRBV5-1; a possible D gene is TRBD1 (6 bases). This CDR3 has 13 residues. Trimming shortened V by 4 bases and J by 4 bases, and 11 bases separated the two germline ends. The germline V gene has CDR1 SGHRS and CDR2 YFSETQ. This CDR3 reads CASSLGTTTEAFF. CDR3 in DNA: TGCGCCAGCAGCCTAGGGACAACCACTGAAGCTTTCTTT.

The CDR3 DNA reads as TGTGCCAGTCAGCTTAGAATTAGACTAGGAGCCACAGATACGCAGTATTTT. As protein: CASQLRIRLGATDTQYF. V is TRBV7-8 and J is TRBJ2-3, with D perhaps TRBD2 (6 bases). V lost 9 bases and J lost 2, with 24 bases in between. The length of the CDR3 is 17 residues. Germline V gives CDR1 SGHVS, CDR2 FQNEAQ.